This T cell receptor (beta chain) appears in the sequencing data of a study of cytomegalovirus exposure and HLA in healthy donors (dated by TCRdb to the late 2010s). A note on the overall study: According to an earlier analysis of a few hundred of the donors, about 179 million T cells yielded roughly 110 million unique TCR beta sequences and roughly 280 Gb of sequence data. Using immunosequencing, the study profiled T cell repertoires from about 620 subjects and related those repertoires to cytomegalovirus serostatus. In the later analysis, no new phenotypic data were used to find candidate immune exposures; instead, reliance was placed on TCR beta sequences and their occurrence across donors. Both class I and class II loci were covered by HLA typing, at four-digit resolution. About 280 gigabases of sequencing data and around 80 million unique TCR sequences made up an early release that covered approximately 700 HLA-typed donors. In addition to the first cohort of 666 subjects, a separate validation cohort of some 120 different subjects was used. To study patterns of TCR occurrence, a later analysis re-analyzed previously published TCR beta repertoires from just over 650 donors and added high-resolution HLA genotyping. Roughly five DR-DQ haplotypes were handled as single units for association and clustering, since linkage in the cohort was strong. On average, 235,054 unique TCR beta nucleotide sequences were sequenced per donor among several hundred genotyped donors of the cohort, with roughly 18% of those sequences being non-productive. In a later genetic analysis, genome-wide SNP genotypes for 398 of the 666 donors were used, and that subset was treated as a discovery cohort. All discovery cohort repertoires had been generated using a single sequencing platform. Typing coverage varied by locus: roughly 629-630 donors for A, B, C, DRB1 and DQB1; approximately 560 for DQA1; around 610 for DPA1; around 450 for DPB1. High-throughput TCR immunosequencing, statistical association of individual TCRs with disease status, and machine learning were combined to predict cytomegalovirus infection status. Donor age, sex, ethnicity and CMV serostatus were compiled alongside the repertoire data. The study aimed to test whether signatures of past pathogen exposure could be identified by cataloging public T cell receptors. Of the roughly 400 genotyped donors, roughly 76% were placed in the genetic ancestry cluster associated with self-reported Caucasian donors. In an earlier analysis of roughly 540 of the donors, high-throughput TCR beta sequencing was used to judge whether each TCR beta V gene segment behaved as functional or pseudogenic.

Its CDR3 holds 15 amino acids, cysteine through phenylalanine. Only the CDR3 part of the read is kept: 45 bases, read in frame from the first base. At the junction V is shortened by 5 bases and J by 4 bases; bases outside the gene matches: 5. CDR1 MNHEY and CDR2 SVGAGI were looked up in the germline V gene. Preparation of the library involved the immunoSEQ multiplex PCR assay. For the multiplex PCR, a mixture combining 60 forward primers for TCR Vbeta segments and 13 reverse primers for TCR Jbeta segments was used. Amplification of the CDR3 region of rearranged TCR beta genes was performed with a multiplex PCR assay on genomic DNA. The amplified TCR beta libraries were sequenced on the Illumina HiSeq System as 87-base-pair reads. The study's own analysis went as follows. In a later analysis, 70 million to 95 million unique TCR beta chains were counted across the approximately 620 repertoires, and roughly 11 million of these chains were shared by at least two donors. Raw reads were error-corrected and collapsed into unique sequences with a nearest-neighbor algorithm that merged closely related sequences to remove PCR and sequencing errors. V, D and J gene segments were assigned by aligning CDR3 sequences to IMGT reference sequences. For a sequence to be retained, a match of at least six nucleotides was required to both a V gene segment and a J gene segment. Rearrangements were classified as productive when the CDR3 lacked stop codons and remained in frame with V and J, and all other rearrangements were classified as non-productive. Following IMGT convention, CDR3 was defined as the stretch from the second conserved V-encoded cysteine up to the conserved J-encoded phenylalanine. The earlier analysis of fewer than 750 of the donors excluded sequences that lacked an unambiguous match to a single V gene segment. In an earlier analysis of 587 of the donors, a V segment was called functional when productive rearrangements were above 56.7%, and segregating when the standard deviation between donors exceeded 5%. A statistical classification framework was developed to diagnose cytomegalovirus status using the catalog of TCR beta chain sequences. In a later analysis, V and J genes were assigned by comparing TCR nucleotide sequences against IMGT/GENE-DB human TR gene sequences. A later analysis assigned CDR3 sequences and most-parsimonious VDJ recombination scenarios with the TCRdist pipeline. In a later analysis, each TCR beta chain was defined by its CDR3 amino acid sequence together with its V-gene family, and reads lacking a unique V-gene family were excluded. As a way to deal with suspected cross-contamination and a sequencing artifact, a later analysis dropped 450 to 600 nucleotide sequences that were highly shared and had low generation probability. In a later analysis, a clonal expansion index for each public chain was calculated from normalized within-repertoire ranks of inferred template counts. In a later analysis, generation probabilities were computed using a VDJ recombination model fitted to out-of-frame rearrangements, and the results were checked against IGoR. In a later analysis, hypergeometric tests were used to score TCR-TCR, TCR-HLA and TCR-CMV co-occurrence, with a repertoire-size bias correction applied to TCR pairs. A later analysis estimated false discovery rates by permuting HLA or CMV assignments 20 times. A later analysis grouped co-occurring TCRs with DBSCAN, adding TCRdist sequence similarity when clustering within HLA-allele-positive subsets. Repertoires with fewer than 30,000 or more than 120,000 public chains, plus five repertoires with anomalous nucleotide sharing, were excluded from co-occurrence clustering. In TCRdb, the immuneACCESS table is reduced to in-frame sequences with V and J assigned. These tables do not hold every clone; where another copy was compared, an unresolved V gene accounts for under half, and the others remain unexplained. Clone size and V and J calls were adopted from that table, with D and trimming inferred from the DNA. This sample lists 200,000 to 250,000 clones; approximately 81% were detected once. The ten largest clones add up to roughly 1.3% of the sample.

This clone was observed once. Its antigen specificity is not known. No quality values exist for individual bases; no much larger clone is one base distant. The cohort was made up of 666 healthy bone marrow donors. At the time of sampling, all cohort members were nominally healthy, though unrecorded immune exposures were likely present. Of the approximately 700 cohort members, more than 250 had a positive CMV serostatus and about 350 had a negative one, while no CMV serostatus was recorded for the donor. A peripheral blood sample was collected from each donor, and TCR beta sequencing was performed on peripheral blood mononuclear cells. Genomic DNA extraction from the blood cell samples was performed with the Qiagen DNeasy Blood Extraction Kit. Findings and caveats that apply to the study as a whole: Because HLA typing was missing for some donors at each locus, association tests included only the typed subset. A total of 164 TCR beta chains were listed by the study as associated with cytomegalovirus. It was suggested by the authors that the approach could potentially be generalized to other disease states and immunological phenotypes. In a later analysis, about 17,000 TCR beta sequences were associated with specific HLA alleles at a false discovery rate of 0.05. The presence/absence analyses assumed that sequencing depth was roughly uniform across donors, and that assumption may not be true. According to a later analysis, TCR association rates differed among HLA loci, with DRB1 alleles showing the most associated TCRs and HLA-C alleles showing the fewest. A few of the identified cytomegalovirus-associated TCR beta chains were confirmed in vitro to be specific for cytomegalovirus antigens. A further reported finding was that TCR beta sequences accurately predicted the HLA-A and HLA-B alleles for most subjects in the first cohort. The earlier analysis of some 540 of the donors excluded roughly 17 rarely observed V segments, including chromosome 9 orphons, because counts were too low. This cohort had only TCR beta chains sequenced, and the lack of alpha or paired-chain data limited which features could be detected. In a later analysis, HLA-associated TCR beta chains showed more clonal expansion and lower generation probabilities than non-associated chains that were equally common. According to a later analysis, parvovirus B19, influenza, CMV and Epstein-Barr virus appeared linked to several top co-occurrence clusters. Correlated functional status among segregating V segments might be attributable to linkage disequilibrium, but an unknown experimental factor could not be ruled out. Assigning TCR associations to individual alleles was difficult when HLA alleles, especially DR and DQ, strongly co-occurred. V-gene and J-gene trimming of TCR beta chains was associated with a missense DCLRE1C variant in a later genetic analysis, and the association was replicated in an independent cohort. In an earlier analysis of some 500 of the donors, most TCR beta V segments appeared in productive rearrangements about 87% or about 30% of the time, broadly matching IMGT annotations. A group of highly shared sequence variants was considered likely to be a technical artifact of the sequencing pipeline. Some IMGT-functional V segments, including TRBV6-2 and TRBV6-3, could not be told apart with the 87-base-pair reads, so those segments were excluded. While some public TCRs were present in many individuals, most TCR sequences turned up only very rarely across donors. Most CMV-associated TCR beta chains appeared to be HLA-restricted in a later analysis, and the HLA associations seemed to be driven largely by CMV exposure. Cytomegalovirus status was reported to be diagnosed by the classifier with high specificity and sensitivity in both the original and validation cohorts. CMV serostatus was the only immune exposure information available for the cohort. A later genetic analysis reported fewer N-insertions in productive TCRs among donors in an Asian-associated ancestry cluster than the roughly 700-donor mean.

Rearrangement joined TRBV6-5 to TRBJ2-7, and 13 bases in between align with TRBD2. The sample comprised PBMCs. This sequence was found in a human donor in good health. The DNA sequence reads TGTGCCAGCAGTCCCGGGACTAGCGGGATGTACGAGCAGTACTTC. Translated, it gives CASSPGTSGMYEQYF.